This TCR beta chain was recorded in a study of cytomegalovirus exposure and HLA in healthy donors. Vbeta (60) and Jbeta (13) primers were used in the PCR. The protocol was immunoSEQ multiplex PCR, while the TCRdb copy is restricted to in-frame clones and leaves out a portion. Of 150,000 to 200,000 clones in the sample, about four fifths were seen once. From germline, CDR1 is LNHDA and CDR2 SQIVND (reference sequence). The CDR3 spans 16 residues. V was pared by 5 bases and J by 4 bases, with 8 bases of the junction left unmatched. The chain uses TRBV19 and TRBJ2-7, with 13 bases fitting TRBD2. The sequenced sample was PBMCs. This receptor was obtained from a middle-aged man in good health and CMV-seropositive. The CDR3 loop is CASSSSTSGRRYEQYF. The CDR3 bases are TGTGCCAGTAGTTCCTCGACTAGCGGGAGGAGGTACGAGCAGTACTTC.